This T cell receptor beta chain came from a study of T cell responses to AZD1222 COVID-19 vaccine. Study-wide background: Pooled samples include second doses given at about 4 or 12 weeks.

Using immunoSEQ multiplex PCR, the repertoire was profiled, and TCRdb retains in-frame clones only, with some absent. The sample has 85,000 to 95,000 clones, around 91% seen once. This clone was recorded a few times. Its antigen is not known. This CDR3 contains 14 residues. The J segment lost 6 bases and the V segment lost 4 bases, leaving 4 bases of the junction unmatched. CDR1 is KGHDR and CDR2 is SFDVKD in the germline V gene. Study-wide results and caveats: Repertoires were obtained solely post-peak T cell response. Reports say nearly half of spike-specific TCRs go after unmutated variant regions.

The specimen comprised peripheral blood, sampled on day 0 of AZD1222 vaccination. The rearrangement links TRBV24-1 to TRBJ2-2; TRBD1 aligns across 7 bases. The source of this sequence is an adult in good health. In nucleotides, the CDR3 is TGTGCCACCAGTGACCCTGGACAGGCCGGGGAGCTGTTTTTT. It specifies CATSDPGQAGELFF.